The rows below give T cell receptor beta chains drawn from one sample of a study of T cells in localized non-small cell lung cancer. Sequencing used immunoSEQ multiplex PCR; TCRdb keeps in-frame clones, though not all of them. The sample gives fewer than 25,000 clones, 70% to 90% of which show up once; around 7% is in the top ten. The input for sequencing was peripheral blood, taken before any cancer treatment. These receptors all stem from a male donor aged 60 or over with stage I squamous cell lung carcinoma. Both conserved end residues are part of each CDR3. Each record gives: V gene, J gene, D gene, clone size, CDR3 DNA, CDR3 protein. D genes are given only for firm matches. Size tells how often a clone was seen (once, few, many) or the class of an expanded clone, and some rows leave it out.

>TRBV19|TRBJ1-1|TRBD1|.
TGTGCCAGTAGTGCCCGACAGGGGAGGCTGAACACTGAAGCTTTCTTT
CASSARQGRLNTEAFF
>TRBV30|TRBJ1-2|.|.
TGTGCCTGGACCCGGGACCGCAATATCTATGGCTACACCTTC
CAWTRDRNIYGYTF
>TRBV18|TRBJ2-5|.|.
TGTGCCAGCTCACCACCTCGAGATGGGCGGGGAGAATGGGAGACCCAGTACTTC
CASSPPRDGRGEWETQYF
>TRBV5-6|TRBJ1-1|TRBD1|few
TGTGCCAGCAGCTTGCAGGGGGCCGTGAACACTGAAGCTTTCTTT
CASSLQGAVNTEAFF
>TRBV5-4|TRBJ2-1|.|.
TGTGCCAGCAGCAGGACACTGATGAAGGGGACACCCTACAATGAGCAGTTCTTC
CASSRTLMKGTPYNEQFF
>TRBV12-5|TRBJ2-7|.|.
TGTGCTAGTGGTTTGGCTGAACGGTCTTTCCAGCAGTACTTC
CASGLAERSFQQYF
>TRBV11-2|TRBJ2-7|.|few
TGTGCCAGCAGCTTAGATATGACAGACGAGCAGTACTTC
CASSLDMTDEQYF
>TRBV6-5|TRBJ1-5|.|once
TGTGCCAGCAGGTCCGTTCAGGGCCTAGCTCAGCCCCAGCATTTT
CASRSVQGLAQPQHF
>TRBV12-5|TRBJ2-1|.|.
TGTGCTGGGTCAGGGGAAGGTGAGCAGTTCTTC
CAGSGEGEQFF
>TRBV7-2|TRBJ1-1|.|.
TGTGCCAGCAGCCTAGGGGGGGGATTCGAAGCTTTCTTT
CASSLGGGFEAFF
>TRBV6-6|TRBJ1-1|TRBD1|.
TGTGCCAGCACTCAACAGGGGGCGGTTGGTACTGAAGCTTTCTTT
CASTQQGAVGTEAFF
>TRBV19|TRBJ1-4|.|once
TGTGCCAGTAGCGGGACCCCCGGAAATGAAAAACTGTTTTTT
CASSGTPGNEKLFF
>TRBV18|TRBJ1-1|.|.
TGTGCCAGCTCCAGGCCGGGACGCCGGCACACTGAAGCTTTCTTT
CASSRPGRRHTEAFF
>TRBV6-8|TRBJ2-7|.|once
TGTGCCAGCCCGAGAGCGTTCTACGAGCAGTACTTC
CASPRAFYEQYF
>TRBV19|TRBJ1-5|.|.
TGTGCCAGTAGTATTTTGTGGAGATATAGCAATCAGCCCCAGCATTTT
CASSILWRYSNQPQHF
>TRBV2|TRBJ1-4|.|.
TGTGCCAGCAGCGGGGTTAGTAGTGGTGAAAAACTGTTTTTT
CASSGVSSGEKLFF
>TRBV19|TRBJ1-5|.|.
TGTGCCAGTAGGGGTGTAGGGGGGCCTAGCAATCAGCCCCAGCATTTT
CASRGVGGPSNQPQHF
>TRBV4-1|TRBJ1-1|.|few
TGCGCCAGCAGCCAAGATAGGAACACTGAAGCTTTCTTT
CASSQDRNTEAFF
>TRBV27|TRBJ1-6|.|.
TGTGCCAGCAGCCACAGGACTGCCAGTCGCTCCTATAATTCACCCCTCCACTTT
CASSHRTASRSYNSPLHF
>TRBV28|TRBJ1-1|.|few
TGTGCCAGCAGTTTATTGAACACTGAAGCTTTCTTT
CASSLLNTEAFF
>TRBV5-6|TRBJ2-1|TRBD1|.
TGTGCCAGCAGCTCACAGGGGATTGGCCTCTACAATGAGCAGTTCTTC
CASSSQGIGLYNEQFF
>TRBV30|TRBJ1-2|.|.
TGTGCCTGGAGTGTATCAGGGCCGTACTATGGCTACACCTTC
CAWSVSGPYYGYTF
>TRBV5-4|TRBJ1-1|.|.
TGTGCCAGCAGAAAGGTGAGGAACACTGAAGCTTTCTTT
CASRKVRNTEAFF
>TRBV27|TRBJ2-5|.|.
TGTGCCAGCAGTTCCGGGACAACCCAAGAGACCCAGTACTTC
CASSSGTTQETQYF
>TRBV5-5|TRBJ2-7|.|.
TGTGCCAGCAGCTTCAGGGGGGGCTACGAGCAGTACTTC
CASSFRGGYEQYF
>TRBV27|TRBJ2-2|.|.
TGTGCCAGCAGTTTTGGTGGTCCCGGGGAGCTGTTTTTT
CASSFGGPGELFF
>TRBV27|TRBJ2-2|.|.
TGTGCCAGCAGGGGAGGGGGCCTCACCGGGGAGCTGTTTTTT
CASRGGGLTGELFF
>TRBV21-1|TRBJ1-5|.|once
TGTGCCAGCAGCACCCGCCGGAGAGGCATCCATCAGCCCCAGCATTTT
CASSTRRRGIHQPQHF
>TRBV9|TRBJ2-7|.|.
TGTGCCAGCAGCGTCGAGGGGAAAGAGTACGAGCAGTACTTC
CASSVEGKEYEQYF
>TRBV7-9|TRBJ1-1|.|.
TGTGCCAGCAGCGTAATGAACACTGAAGCTTTCTTT
CASSVMNTEAFF
>TRBV10-3|TRBJ1-1|TRBD1|few
TGTGCCATCAGGGGGGGGACAGGGCCGGAAGCTGAAGCTTTCTTT
CAIRGGTGPEAEAFF
>TRBV4-2|TRBJ1-2|TRBD1|.
TGTGCCAGCAGCCTTAAAAGGGGGACAGGGGGAAGTGGCTACACCTTC
CASSLKRGTGGSGYTF
>TRBV14|TRBJ2-5|TRBD1|.
TGTGCCAGCAGCGGGACAGGGCCTCATCTGTACTTC
CASSGTGPHLYF
>TRBV9|TRBJ2-7|TRBD1|.
TGTGCCAGCAGCGTCTCCCCGGGACAGACCTACGAGCAGTACTTC
CASSVSPGQTYEQYF
>TRBV19|TRBJ1-5|TRBD1|.
TGTGCCAGTAGTATAGACCGGACAGGGCGAGGTAATCAGCCCCAGCATTTT
CASSIDRTGRGNQPQHF
>TRBV7-2|TRBJ1-2|.|.
TGTGCCAGCAGCTTAGCGTTCCAGGGGCAGGGTGGCTACACCTTC
CASSLAFQGQGGYTF
>TRBV4-1|TRBJ2-2|.|.
TGCGCCAGCAGCCAAGATTGGGACTACACCGGGGAGCTGTTTTTT
CASSQDWDYTGELFF
>TRBV29-1|TRBJ1-1|TRBD1|.
TGCAGCGTTGCCACAGGGGGAACGAACACTGAAGCTTTCTTT
CSVATGGTNTEAFF
>TRBV27|TRBJ2-7|TRBD1|once
TGTGCCAGCAGTTTTGGGACAGACAGCTACGAGCAGTACTTC
CASSFGTDSYEQYF
>TRBV19|TRBJ1-2|.|.
TGTGCCAGCCGTCGGGAGGAGGGCTACACCTTC
CASRREEGYTF
>TRBV5-6|TRBJ1-1|.|.
TGTGACAGCAGCGCCCAGACAGTTTGGACTGAAGCTTTCTTT
CDSSAQTVWTEAFF
>TRBV5-1|TRBJ1-6|.|.
TGCGCCAGCAGCGCCCCCGAGGCAGGGCATAATTCACCCCTCCACTTT
CASSAPEAGHNSPLHF
>TRBV6-5|TRBJ1-2|.|.
TGTGCCAGCAGTTATACAGGGTCGGGCTACACCTTC
CASSYTGSGYTF
>TRBV29-1|TRBJ2-3|.|.
TGCAGCGTTGTGGCTAGTGGCACAGATACGCAGTATTTT
CSVVASGTDTQYF
>TRBV6-6|TRBJ1-2|.|.
TGTGCCAGCACCTCGCCAGGGGATAACTATGGCTACACCTTC
CASTSPGDNYGYTF
>TRBV29-1|TRBJ2-3|.|.
TGCAGCGTTGAAAAAGTTCCGGCTGATACGCAGTATTTT
CSVEKVPADTQYF
>TRBV5-4|TRBJ2-1|.|.
TGTGCCAGCAGCTTGGATCTTAGCTCCTACAATGAGCAGTTCTTC
CASSLDLSSYNEQFF
>TRBV27|TRBJ2-1|TRBD2|once
TGTGCCAGCAGTTTCTTAGCGGGGGGCCCTCAGCAGTTCTTC
CASSFLAGGPQQFF
>TRBV7-3|TRBJ2-2|.|.
TGTGCCAGCAGCTCCCCTCCCGGGGAGCTGTTTTTT
CASSSPPGELFF
>TRBV5-1|TRBJ2-5|.|.
TGCGCCAGCAGCTTTGGGGATAGCGAGACCCAGTACTTC
CASSFGDSETQYF
>TRBV4-2|TRBJ2-3|TRBD2|.
TGTGCCAGCACCCAGAGCGGGGTAAGCACAGATACGCAGTATTTT
CASTQSGVSTDTQYF
>TRBV2|TRBJ1-1|.|.
TGTGCCAGCAGTGTGGGGGGCGCCGGGACTGAAGCTTTCTTT
CASSVGGAGTEAFF